The T cell receptor beta chain under discussion was sequenced for a study of blood T cell repertoires in COVID-19 (dated by TCRdb to 2020 to 2022). About the full investigation: Samples from collaborators originated in the United States, Italy and Spain and spanned both the acute and convalescent phases of COVID-19. The prospective study material was composed of cDNA or gDNA derived from T cells, B-cell-depleted T cells, or PBMCs. The dataset comprised deeply sampled blood TCRbeta repertoires from subjects exposed to, actively infected with, or recovered from COVID-19. The repertoires were released in a freely available public database meant as a resource for research on the immune response to SARS-CoV-2. The samples were drawn from two sources: the first 160 participants of the ongoing ImmuneRACE study, and over 950 subjects contributed by 6 global collaborators. Sample metadata almost always included a de-identified subject ID, COVID-19 status, age in years and sex. Where HLA class I and class II types were available, the types were taken from metadata supplied by the sample provider, not from assay-based typing.

In Seattle, one collaborating source enrolled patients while the infection was active and tracked those patients longitudinally over the course of disease. Each collaborating institution followed its own protocols to collect whole blood in K2EDTA tubes. For TCRbeta analysis, collaborators shipped samples as frozen whole blood, isolated PBMCs, or DNA extracted from either of those sample types. This clone has a handful of counts. Its antigen is unknown. No base qualities exist here, and no much larger clone lies one base off it. The CDR3, from cysteine to phenylalanine, totals 12 residues. Of the read, only the CDR3 DNA is kept; its 36 bases are in frame from base 1. Trimming removed 2 bases from V and 7 bases from J, leaving 8 bases between the germline ends. The immunoSEQ Assay, a bias-controlled multiplex PCR, was used to amplify TCRbeta CDR3 regions from genomic DNA. As for how the authors treated the data: Nucleated cell counts per sample were estimated from amplification of reference gene primers within the assay. Sequence reads were collapsed and filtered to measure the absolute abundance of every unique TCRbeta CDR3 rearrangement. Productive Simpson clonality was computed per sample as the square root of Simpson's diversity index over productive rearrangements. Drawn from immuneACCESS, this table holds only the in-frame rearrangements with V and J called that TCRdb kept. Clones are partly lost; checked studies trace under half to an unresolved V gene and leave the rest unexplained. That table furnishes V, J and clone size, whereas the DNA furnished D and trimming. The sample table holds roughly 180,000 clones, of which roughly 88% were seen once. The ten largest clones add up to 7% of the sample.

General conclusions and limits of the study: Clinical and demographic metadata were provided uncurated, with the amount varying by source and participant.

The rearranged chain carries TRBV12-3 or TRBV12-4 and TRBJ1-2, with the D gene not clear enough to name. Input material: peripheral blood. This sequence was found in a woman aged 40 to 55 with COVID-19, enrolled during active disease. For the CDR3, the sequence is CASSLRVRGYTF. The nucleotides are TGTGCCAGCAGTTTACGAGTTCGTGGCTACACCTTC.